This T cell receptor beta chain was retrieved from a study of T cell repertoires in cytomegalovirus infection. Looking at the study overall: It was the public TCR beta signatures that indicated both CMV infection and matching HLA type. Whole-study findings and limits: The cumulative frequency of public TCR beta families distinguished individuals who carried CMV together with the relevant HLA. HLA-C-restricted, CMV-specific TCR beta clonotypes were dominant ex vivo.

Using its own MiXCR run on the reads, TCRdb lists one record per CDR3 protein. The table shows 200,000 to 300,000 distinct CDR3 sequences, with around 8.7% occurring only once. In this sample, this clonotype turned up many times. Its target is unknown. Sequencing input: PBMCs. This receptor was taken from a human donor in good health (CMV status not recorded). Some clones in this sample may be carry-over from other donors' samples.

The CDR3 DNA follows: TGTGCCAGCAGCTCCCAACAGGGGTACCAAGAGACCCAGTACTTC. It translates to CASSSQQGYQETQYF. V usage is TRBV7-2 and J usage is TRBJ2-5, with TRBD1 matching 7 bases. V was pared by 4 bases and J by 0 bases, with 5 bases of the junction left unmatched. The CDR3 loop spans 15 amino acids. Germline CDR1 is SGHTA and CDR2 is FQGNSA.